This T cell receptor (beta chain) was sequenced for a study of blood T cells in healthy people across ages. Overall study findings and caveats: With age, beta diversity per million T cells declined roughly linearly, significantly by 40.

Primed by a sample-barcoded 5' primer and a J-beta primer mix, a second PCR proceeded for about 7 to 11 cycles. In TCRdb, the 5' RACE reads were re-called with MiXCR into one record per CDR3 protein. The repertoire holds 700,000 to 950,000 distinct CDR3 sequences, 55% to 70% seen once, with roughly 20% in the top ten. Germline V gene sequence: CDR1 SGHTA, CDR2 FQGNSA. V was trimmed by 1 base and J by 4 bases, leaving 12 bases between them. CDR3 length: 15 residues. Worth noting for this clonotype: Its specificity is unknown.

The clonotype comes from a man under 40 in good health. The sequencing input was blood. The chain uses TRBV7-2 and TRBJ2-3; unclear D gene. CDR3 region: CASSLEGSHPDTQYF. The CDR3 nucleotides are TGTGCCAGCAGCTTAGAGGGCAGTCACCCAGATACGCAGTATTTT.